The 18 T cell receptor beta chains below all came from one sample that was sequenced in a study of CD8 T cells in Susac syndrome. RNA amounts of about 0.5 to 1 ug underwent reverse transcription with random hexamers. One entry per CDR3 protein, called by TCRdb with MiXCR from the immunoSEQ multiplex PCR reads. The sample lists about 300,000 distinct CDR3 sequences, 70% to 90% occurring once. The sequenced sample consisted of CD8+ T cells from PBMCs. These receptors were taken from a human donor with multiple sclerosis.

V usage is TRBV27 and J usage is TRBJ1-5, with a tentative D call TRBD1 (6 bases). CDR3 size: 15 residues. Per the germline V gene, CDR1 is MNHEY and CDR2 is SMNVEV (reference sequence). V gave up 4 bases and J gave up 2 bases, with 12 bases separating them. In nucleotides, the CDR3 is TGTGCCAGCAGTTCCAGGGGTTGGGGCAATCAGCCCCAGCATTTT. Amino acids: CASSSRGWGNQPQHF.

The rearrangement links TRBV2 to TRBJ1-1; the D gene is possibly TRBD1 (5 bases). Trimming removed 7 bases from V and 1 base from J, with 13 bases in between. Germline V gene lookup returns CDR1 SNHLY and CDR2 FYNNEI. The CDR3 covers 14 residues. CDR3 bases: TGTGCCAGCACCTCGACAGAGAGGAACACTGAAGCTTTCTTT. The encoded protein is CASTSTERNTEAFF.

The CDR3 DNA reads TGTGCCTGGAGTGATCCAGTAACTGGAAACACCATATATTTT. It yields the protein CAWSDPVTGNTIYF. The chain employs TRBV30 and TRBJ1-3; the D is unclear. The CDR3 totals 14 residues. V was clipped by 1 base and J by 2 bases, with 9 bases between them. CDR1 is GTSNPN, CDR2 SVGIG, per germline (reference sequence).

The table lists this clonotype with a few counts. This chain links TRBV19 with TRBJ2-7, with TRBD2 as a possible D gene (5 bases). The CDR3 runs to 16 residues. Germline-derived CDR1 and CDR2 are LNHDA and SQIVND (reference sequence). V lost 0 bases to trimming and J lost 2 bases, with 14 bases between them. CDR3 protein: CASSIDVGVPTYEQYF. DNA of the CDR3: TGTGCCAGTAGTATAGATGTCGGGGTCCCTACCTACGAGCAGTACTTC.

CDR3 sequence reads: CASSLDRGGGTEAFF. The CDR3 nucleotides are TGTGCCAGCAGCTTAGACCGGGGAGGGGGCACTGAAGCTTTCTTT. This chain uses TRBV11-2 with TRBJ1-1; a possible D gene is TRBD1 (6 bases). Germline CDR1 is SGHAT and CDR2 is FQNNGV. The CDR3 runs 15 residues. With 0 bases removed from V and 4 bases from J, the gap between germline ends came to 12 bases.

The rearrangement joins TRBV30 to TRBJ1-1; 7 nucleotides align to TRBD1. Per germline, CDR1 GTSNPN and CDR2 SVGIG (reference sequence). The CDR3 contains 11 residues. The CDR3 reads CAYDRATEAFF. CDR3 bases: TGTGCGTACGACAGGGCTACTGAAGCTTTCTTT.

V and J are TRBV5-6 and TRBJ1-3; D is perhaps TRBD1 (5 bases). Trimming stripped 0 bases from V and 4 bases from J, with 11 bases between. The CDR3 spans 15 residues. In germline, CDR1 is SGHDT, CDR2 YYEEEE. CDR3 DNA: TGTGCCAGCAGCTTGGATCAGGGACGGGGAAACACCATATATTTT. This gives the protein CASSLDQGRGNTIYF.

The chain employs TRBV30 and TRBJ2-3; 7 positions agree with TRBD1. CDR1 is GTSNPN and CDR2 is SVGIG in the germline V gene (reference sequence). V lost 0 bases and J lost 4; bases outside the gene matches: 7. The CDR3 contains 15 residues. Here the CDR3 reads CAWSVRGHGADTQYF. The CDR3 nucleotides are TGTGCCTGGAGTGTAAGGGGGCACGGGGCAGATACGCAGTATTTT.

This clonotype came up once. The chain recombines TRBV6-5 with TRBJ2-1, with TRBD2 identical over 15 bases. The V gene end was trimmed by 2 bases and the J gene end by 14 bases; junction bases not matched to a gene: 4. Germline V gene data show CDR1 as MNHEY and CDR2 as SVGAGI. There are 14 residues in the CDR3. CDR3 protein: CASSYGTSGRSEFF. CDR3 coding DNA: TGTGCCAGCAGTTACGGGACTAGCGGGAGGTCGGAGTTCTTC.

The chain recombines TRBV6-5 with TRBJ2-3; no reliable D call. The CDR3 covers 15 residues. Trimming pared 0 bases from V and 4 bases from J, leaving 11 bases between. CDR1 is MNHEY, CDR2 SVGAGI, per germline. CDR3: CASSYSGGWADTQYF. The CDR3 DNA reads as TGTGCCAGCAGTTACTCGGGCGGATGGGCAGATACGCAGTATTTT.

The chain combines TRBV7-9 with TRBJ2-1, with 9 bases aligning to TRBD2. V dropped 0 bases and J dropped 8; count of bases not matched to a gene: 8. The V gene's germline CDR1 is SEHNR and CDR2 FQNEAQ (reference sequence). This CDR3 region has 16 residues. CDR3 in DNA: TGTGCCAGCAGCTTAGCGGGGGCGGGAGGGCCCGATGAGCAGTTCTTC. The encoded protein is CASSLAGAGGPDEQFF.

The chain carries TRBV20-1 and TRBJ2-1, with D tentatively TRBD2 (6 bases). This CDR3 spans 17 amino acids. Trimming stripped 1 base from V and 2 bases from J, with 18 bases between. Per germline, CDR1 DFQATT and CDR2 SNEGSKA (reference sequence). CDR3 in DNA: TGCAGTGCTAGAGGTATAGCGGACCATCTACCCTACAATGAGCAGTTCTTC. It translates to CSARGIADHLPYNEQFF.

The count of this clonotype is one. The junction differs from germline at one of its ends, possibly a read error. The CDR3 coding sequence is TGTGCCAGCAGCTTAGAAGGGCAACTCCTACAAGAGACCCAGTGCTTC. It codes for CASSLEGQLLQETQCF. The V gene is TRBV11-2, the J gene TRBJ2-5, with D unresolved. The CDR3 contains 16 residues. The germline V gene has CDR1 SGHAT and CDR2 FQNNGV.

This sequence joins TRBV4-2 and TRBJ1-2; D not resolved. Trimming left V 2 bases short and J 8 bases short, with 18 bases between. Germline CDR1 LGHNA, CDR2 YNFKEQ. CDR3 length: 15 amino acids. CDR3 sequence reads: CASSQTGSRDDGYTF. As DNA, the CDR3 is TGTGCCAGCAGCCAAACCGGGTCCCGAGACGACGGCTACACCTTC.

The CDR3, as DNA: TGCGCCAGCAGCCAAGCCCGGGGGACTGGTTCACCCCTCCACTTT. Its translation is CASSQARGTGSPLHF. V gene TRBV4-3 combines with J gene TRBJ1-6; D perhaps matches TRBD1 (5 bases). V was shortened by 1 base and J by 9 bases, with 13 bases between the two germline ends. The CDR3 runs to 15 residues. Germline CDR1 and CDR2: LGHNA and YSLEER.

The CDR3, as DNA: TGTGCCAGCAGTCCCACTTTGCCAGGGCGAGAGACCCAGTACTTC. Its translation: CASSPTLPGRETQYF. The chain carries TRBV27 and TRBJ2-5; TRBD1 is a possible D gene (5 bases). Germline loops: CDR1 MNHEY, CDR2 SMNVEV (reference sequence). The CDR3 totals 15 residues. Trimming pared 5 bases from V and 4 bases from J, leaving 17 bases between.

The genes are TRBV19 and TRBJ1-5; D gene uncertain. The CDR3 totals 14 residues. Trimming took off 3 bases at V and 3 bases at J, with 9 bases between the two ends. Germline assignment: CDR1 LNHDA and CDR2 SQIVND (reference sequence). The CDR3 reads CASSIGFDNQPQHF. CDR3 nucleotides: TGTGCCAGTAGTATCGGGTTTGACAATCAGCCCCAGCATTTT.

The CDR3, as DNA: TGCAGCGCTTGGAACTCCTACGAGCAGTACTTC. Its protein product is CSAWNSYEQYF. V and J are TRBV29-1 and TRBJ2-7; D unclear. The length of the CDR3 is 11 residues. V lost 7 bases, J lost 0 bases, and 7 bases lay in between. The V gene's germline CDR1 is SQVTM and CDR2 ANQGSEA.